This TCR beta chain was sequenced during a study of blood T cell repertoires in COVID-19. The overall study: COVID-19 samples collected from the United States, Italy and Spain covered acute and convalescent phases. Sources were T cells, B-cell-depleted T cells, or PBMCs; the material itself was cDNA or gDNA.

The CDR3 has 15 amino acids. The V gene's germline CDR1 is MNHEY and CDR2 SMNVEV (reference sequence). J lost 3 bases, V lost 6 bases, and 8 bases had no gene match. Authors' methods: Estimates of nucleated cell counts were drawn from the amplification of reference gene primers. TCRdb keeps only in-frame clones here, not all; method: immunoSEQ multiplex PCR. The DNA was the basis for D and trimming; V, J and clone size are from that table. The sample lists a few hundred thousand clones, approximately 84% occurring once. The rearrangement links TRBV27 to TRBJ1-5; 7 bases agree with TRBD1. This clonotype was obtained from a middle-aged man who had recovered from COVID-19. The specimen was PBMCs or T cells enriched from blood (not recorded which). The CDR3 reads CASRDQQGINQPQHF. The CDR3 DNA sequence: TGTGCCAGCAGGGATCAACAGGGGATCAATCAGCCCCAGCATTTT.